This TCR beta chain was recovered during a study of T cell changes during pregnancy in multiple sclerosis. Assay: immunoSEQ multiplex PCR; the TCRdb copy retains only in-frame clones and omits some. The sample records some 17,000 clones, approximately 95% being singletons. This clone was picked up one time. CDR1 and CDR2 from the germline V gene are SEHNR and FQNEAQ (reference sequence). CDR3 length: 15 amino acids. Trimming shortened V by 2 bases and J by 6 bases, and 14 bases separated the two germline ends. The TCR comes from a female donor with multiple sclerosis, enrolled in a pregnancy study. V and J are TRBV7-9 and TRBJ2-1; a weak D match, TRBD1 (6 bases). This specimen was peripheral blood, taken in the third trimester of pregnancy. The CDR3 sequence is CASSLTQGLINEQFF. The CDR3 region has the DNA TGTGCCAGCAGCTTAACTCAGGGGTTGATCAATGAGCAGTTCTTC.